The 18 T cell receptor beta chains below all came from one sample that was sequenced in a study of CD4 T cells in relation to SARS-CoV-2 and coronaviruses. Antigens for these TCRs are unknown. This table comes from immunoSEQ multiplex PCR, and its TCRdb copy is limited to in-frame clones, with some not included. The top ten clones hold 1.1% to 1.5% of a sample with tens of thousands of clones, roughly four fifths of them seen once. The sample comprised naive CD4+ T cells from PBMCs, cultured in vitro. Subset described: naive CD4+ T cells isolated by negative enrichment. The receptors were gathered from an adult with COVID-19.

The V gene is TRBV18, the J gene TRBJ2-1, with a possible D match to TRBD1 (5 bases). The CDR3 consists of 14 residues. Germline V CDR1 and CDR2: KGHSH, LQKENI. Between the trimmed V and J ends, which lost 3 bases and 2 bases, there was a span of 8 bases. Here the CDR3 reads CASSPDRAYNEQFF. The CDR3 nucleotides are TGTGCCAGCTCACCTGACAGAGCCTACAATGAGCAGTTCTTC.

CDR3 amino acids: CASSLWAAGQPQHF. In nucleotides, the CDR3 is TGTGCCAGCAGTTTATGGGCAGCGGGTCAGCCCCAGCATTTT. The V call is TRBV27, the J call TRBJ1-5; D remains ambiguous. The length of the CDR3 is 14 residues. Germline CDR1 is MNHEY and CDR2 is SMNVEV (reference sequence). Trimming took off 1 base at V and 6 bases at J, with 10 bases between the two ends.

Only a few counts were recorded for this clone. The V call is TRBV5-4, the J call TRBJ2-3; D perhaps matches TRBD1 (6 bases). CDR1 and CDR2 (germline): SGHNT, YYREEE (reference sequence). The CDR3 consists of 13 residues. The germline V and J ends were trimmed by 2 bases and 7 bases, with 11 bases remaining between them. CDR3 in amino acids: CASSFGQGNTQYF. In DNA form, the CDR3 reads TGTGCCAGCAGCTTTGGTCAGGGGAATACGCAGTATTTT.

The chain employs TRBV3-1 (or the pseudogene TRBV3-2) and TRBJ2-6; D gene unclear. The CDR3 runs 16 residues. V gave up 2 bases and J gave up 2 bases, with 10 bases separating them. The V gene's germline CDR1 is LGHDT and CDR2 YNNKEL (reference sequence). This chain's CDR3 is CASSQTASAGANVLTF. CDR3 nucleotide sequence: TGTGCCAGCAGCCAAACTGCGTCTGCTGGGGCCAACGTCCTGACTTTC.

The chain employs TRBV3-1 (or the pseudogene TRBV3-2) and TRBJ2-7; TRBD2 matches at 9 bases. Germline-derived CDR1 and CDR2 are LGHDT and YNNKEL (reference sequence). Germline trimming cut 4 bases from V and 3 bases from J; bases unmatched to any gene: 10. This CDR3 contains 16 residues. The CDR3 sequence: CASSLKTSGQGYEQYF. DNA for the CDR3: TGTGCCAGCAGCCTCAAAACTAGCGGGCAGGGCTACGAGCAGTACTTC.

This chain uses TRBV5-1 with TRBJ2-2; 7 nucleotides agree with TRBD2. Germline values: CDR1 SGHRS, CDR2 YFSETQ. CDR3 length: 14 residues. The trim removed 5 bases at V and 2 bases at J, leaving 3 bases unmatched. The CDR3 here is CASRSGLNTGELFF. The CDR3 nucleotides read TGCGCCAGCAGGTCGGGACTAAACACCGGGGAGCTGTTTTTT.

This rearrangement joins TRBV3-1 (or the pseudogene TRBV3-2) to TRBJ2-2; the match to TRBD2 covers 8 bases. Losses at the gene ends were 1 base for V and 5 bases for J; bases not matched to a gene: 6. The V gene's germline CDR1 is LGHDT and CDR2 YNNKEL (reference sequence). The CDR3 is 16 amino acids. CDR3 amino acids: CASSQAGLEATGELFF. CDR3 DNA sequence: TGTGCCAGCAGCCAAGCGGGACTAGAGGCGACCGGGGAGCTGTTTTTT.

The CDR3 DNA reads TGCGCCAGCAGCAAGGACAGGCCGCCTAATGAAAAACTGTTTTTT. Its protein product is CASSKDRPPNEKLFF. The rearrangement joins TRBV5-1 to TRBJ1-4, with TRBD1 matching 7 bases. The V gene end was trimmed by 4 bases and the J gene end by 3 bases; junction bases not matched to a gene: 6. CDR1 and CDR2 (germline): SGHRS, YFSETQ. This CDR3 comprises 15 residues.

The CDR3 protein is CASSASGEETQYF. CDR3 DNA sequence: TGTGCCAGCAGCGCTAGCGGTGAAGAGACCCAGTACTTC. The chain carries TRBV11-3 and TRBJ2-5, with 7 bases that match TRBD2. This CDR3 contains 13 residues. Germline V gene lookup returns CDR1 SGHNT and CDR2 YENEEA. Trimming at V came to 5 bases and at J to 3 bases, leaving 3 bases not matched to a gene.

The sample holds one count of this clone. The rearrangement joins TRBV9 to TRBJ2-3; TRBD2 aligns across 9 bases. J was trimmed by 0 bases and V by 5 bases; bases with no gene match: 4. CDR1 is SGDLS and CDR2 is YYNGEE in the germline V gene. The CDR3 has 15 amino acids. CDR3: CASSKTSGSTDTQYF. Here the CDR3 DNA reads TGTGCCAGCAGTAAGACTAGCGGAAGCACAGATACGCAGTATTTT.

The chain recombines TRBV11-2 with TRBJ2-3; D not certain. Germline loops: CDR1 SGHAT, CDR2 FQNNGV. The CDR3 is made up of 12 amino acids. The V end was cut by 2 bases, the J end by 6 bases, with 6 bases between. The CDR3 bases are TGTGCCAGCAGCTTATTAGGGGATACGCAGTATTTT. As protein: CASSLLGDTQYF.

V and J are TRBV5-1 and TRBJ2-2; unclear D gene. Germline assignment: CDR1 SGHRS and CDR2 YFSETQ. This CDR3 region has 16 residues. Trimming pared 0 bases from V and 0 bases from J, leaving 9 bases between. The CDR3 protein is CASSLGSGTNTGELFF. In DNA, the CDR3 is TGCGCCAGCAGCTTGGGGTCTGGGACGAACACCGGGGAGCTGTTTTTT.

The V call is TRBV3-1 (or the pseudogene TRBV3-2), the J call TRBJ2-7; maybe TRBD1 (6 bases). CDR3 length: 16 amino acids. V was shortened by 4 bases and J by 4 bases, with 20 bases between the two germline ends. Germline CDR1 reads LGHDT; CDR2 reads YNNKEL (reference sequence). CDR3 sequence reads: CASSRRETGAAYEQYF. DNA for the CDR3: TGTGCCAGCAGCCGTCGAGAGACAGGAGCCGCTTACGAGCAGTACTTC.

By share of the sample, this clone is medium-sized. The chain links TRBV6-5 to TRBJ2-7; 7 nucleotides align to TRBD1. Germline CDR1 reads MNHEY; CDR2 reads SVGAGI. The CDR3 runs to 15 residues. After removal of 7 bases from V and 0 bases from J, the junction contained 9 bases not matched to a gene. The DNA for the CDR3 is TGTGCCAGCACAAAGTGGGACAGAGGCTCCTACGAGCAGTACTTC. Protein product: CASTKWDRGSYEQYF.

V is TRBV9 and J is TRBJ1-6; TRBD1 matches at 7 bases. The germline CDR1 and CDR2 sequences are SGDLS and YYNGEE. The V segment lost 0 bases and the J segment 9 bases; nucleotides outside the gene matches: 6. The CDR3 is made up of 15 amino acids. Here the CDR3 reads CASSVAPGQSSPLHF. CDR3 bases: TGTGCCAGCAGCGTAGCCCCGGGACAGTCTTCACCCCTCCACTTT.

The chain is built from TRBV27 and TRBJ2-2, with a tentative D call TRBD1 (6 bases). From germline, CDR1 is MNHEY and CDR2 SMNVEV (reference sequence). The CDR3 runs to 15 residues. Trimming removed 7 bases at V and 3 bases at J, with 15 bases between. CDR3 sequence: CASTFGTPDTGELFF. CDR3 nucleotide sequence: TGTGCCAGCACCTTTGGGACACCGGACACCGGGGAGCTGTTTTTT.

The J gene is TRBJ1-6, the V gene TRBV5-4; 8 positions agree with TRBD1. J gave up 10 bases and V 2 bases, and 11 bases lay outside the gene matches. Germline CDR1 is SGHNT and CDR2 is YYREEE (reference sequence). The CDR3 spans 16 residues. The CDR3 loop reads CASSFYRDRRLSPLHF. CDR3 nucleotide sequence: TGTGCCAGCAGCTTCTATCGGGACAGGCGTCTCTCACCCCTCCACTTT.

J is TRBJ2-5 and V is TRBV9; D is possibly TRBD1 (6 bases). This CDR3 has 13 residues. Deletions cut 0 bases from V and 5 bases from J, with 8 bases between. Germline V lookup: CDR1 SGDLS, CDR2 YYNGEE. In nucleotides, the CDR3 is TGTGCCAGCAGCGTAGGGGGGCAGGAGACCCAGTACTTC. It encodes CASSVGGQETQYF.